A selection of T cell receptor beta chains follows, all from one sample in a study of regulatory T cells in long-lasting Graves disease. TCRdb reanalysed the multiplex PCR reads using MiXCR and keeps one entry per CDR3 protein. The sample has nearly 350,000 distinct CDR3 sequences; around 20% are singletons. The sequencing used peripheral blood mononuclear cells (PBMCs), collected when the disease was refractory, from a patient treated with antithyroid drugs. All receptors derive from a female donor with Graves disease. Both conserved end residues are part of each CDR3. D genes are given only for firm matches. A row's size may be missing; if present it is once, few, many or a size class.

J gene,clone size,D gene,V gene,CDR3 protein,CDR3 DNA
TRBJ2-7,many,-,TRBV13,CASSSTGTEGYEQYF,TGTGCCAGCAGCTCGACCGGGACGGAAGGCTACGAGCAGTACTTC
TRBJ2-6,-,TRBD1,TRBV6-1,CASSEPQGTENSGANVLTF,TGTGCCAGCAGTGAACCCCAAGGGACAGAGAACTCTGGGGCCAACGTCCTGACTTTC
TRBJ1-1,-,-,TRBV7-9,CASSFKGPTEAFF,TGTGCCAGCAGCTTTAAGGGGCCCACTGAAGCTTTCTTT
TRBJ2-6,-,-,TRBV12-3/TRBV12-4,CASSLSLSGANVLTF,TGTGCCAGCAGTTTGAGTCTCTCTGGGGCCAACGTCCTGACTTTC
TRBJ2-7,many,-,TRBV6-1,CASSSVGHEQYF,TGTGCCAGCAGCTCAGTAGGTCACGAGCAGTACTTC
TRBJ1-2,few,-,TRBV6-1,CASSEERGPFYGYTF,TGTGCCAGCAGTGAAGAAAGGGGTCCTTTCTATGGCTACACCTTC
TRBJ1-4,many,-,TRBV28,CASSPPATEKLFF,TGTGCCAGCAGTCCGCCGGCGACTGAAAAACTGTTTTTT
TRBJ2-1,few,-,TRBV7-3,CASSPGQGGYNEQFF,TGTGCCAGCAGCCCAGGGCAGGGAGGCTACAATGAGCAGTTCTTC
TRBJ1-2,many,-,TRBV7-2,CASSPFGWGGYTF,TGTGCCAGCAGCCCTTTCGGTTGGGGCGGCTACACCTTC
TRBJ1-5,many,-,TRBV12-3/TRBV12-4,CASSLRGNQPQHF,TGTGCCAGCAGTTTACGGGGCAATCAGCCCCAGCATTTT
TRBJ1-2,-,-,TRBV5-1,CASSPDGPSGYGYTF,TGCGCCAGCAGCCCGGACGGTCCCTCTGGCTATGGCTACACCTTC
TRBJ2-3,few,TRBD2,TRBV6-1,CASTPRTSGSTDTQYF,TGTGCCAGCACCCCGCGGACTAGCGGGAGCACAGATACGCAGTATTTT
TRBJ1-6,few,-,TRBV27,CASSLSGGGRNSPLHF,TGTGCCAGCAGTTTATCTGGAGGCGGACGGAATTCACCCCTCCACTTT
TRBJ1-1,many,-,TRBV6-2/TRBV6-3,CASFPGPRGGGTEAFF,TGTGCCAGCTTCCCGGGACCCCGGGGAGGTGGGACTGAAGCTTTCTTT
TRBJ1-5,few,-,TRBV7-3,CASSPGGGDQPQHF,TGTGCCAGCAGCCCGGGGGGGGGGGACCAGCCCCAGCATTTT
TRBJ2-1,-,TRBD1,TRBV12-3/TRBV12-4,CASSQGTGVIPAEQFF,TGTGCCAGCAGCCAGGGAACAGGGGTGATCCCGGCTGAGCAGTTCTTC
TRBJ1-6,many,-,TRBV20-1,CSAYPGRSYSPLHF,TGCAGTGCTTATCCGGGACGTTCCTATTCACCCCTCCACTTT
TRBJ2-7,many,TRBD2,TRBV27,CASSSQPSGVYEQYF,TGTGCCAGCAGCAGTCAGCCTAGCGGGGTCTACGAGCAGTACTTC
TRBJ2-2,many,TRBD1,TRBV2,CASSEVEGASTGELFF,TGTGCCAGCAGTGAAGTCGAGGGGGCGAGCACCGGGGAGCTGTTTTTT
TRBJ2-5,many,TRBD2,TRBV28,CASSFLAGGWDQETQYF,TGTGCCAGCAGTTTCCTAGCGGGAGGGTGGGACCAAGAGACCCAGTACTTC
TRBJ2-7,many,TRBD1,TRBV28,CASSPRTGGMEQYF,TGTGCCAGCAGTCCTAGGACAGGGGGCATGGAGCAGTACTTC
TRBJ1-2,-,TRBD1,TRBV4-1,CASSHGRGRMLGGYTF,TGCGCCAGCAGCCACGGCAGGGGGCGAATGTTGGGTGGCTACACCTTC
TRBJ2-2,once,-,TRBV24-1,CATASGKLLNTGELFF,TGTGCCACCGCTTCAGGGAAACTATTGAACACCGGGGAGCTGTTTTTT
TRBJ2-7,few,-,TRBV5-1,CASSLENSYEQYF,TGCGCCAGCAGCTTGGAAAATAGCTACGAGCAGTACTTC
TRBJ2-2,-,-,TRBV30,CAWSVLFTGELFF,TGTGCCTGGAGTGTACTCTTCACCGGGGAGCTGTTTTTT
TRBJ2-4,few,TRBD1,TRBV12-3/TRBV12-4,CASTCGLPGQGASNIQYF,TGTGCCAGCACCTGCGGGCTCCCGGGACAGGGGGCCTCGAACATTCAGTACTTC
TRBJ1-4,many,-,TRBV2,CASSKGDSNEKLFF,TGTGCCAGCAGTAAAGGAGACAGTAATGAAAAACTGTTTTTT
TRBJ2-2,many,-,TRBV6-5,CASSFNRDTGELFF,TGTGCCAGCAGTTTCAACAGGGACACCGGGGAGCTGTTTTTT
TRBJ2-1,once,-,TRBV20-1,CSGLGQLDNEQFF,TGCAGTGGACTAGGGCAGTTAGACAATGAGCAGTTCTTC
TRBJ1-6,many,-,TRBV12-3/TRBV12-4,CASSLFGIYNSPLHF,TGTGCCAGCAGTCTCTTCGGGATCTATAATTCACCCCTCCACTTT
TRBJ2-7,once,-,TRBV29-1,CSVEGGQRGPYEQHF,TGCAGCGTTGAAGGCGGGCAGAGGGGACCCTACGAGCAGCACTTC
TRBJ2-7,-,-,TRBV30,CAWSLKRTEQYF,TGTGCCTGGAGCCTGAAAAGAACGGAGCAGTACTTC
TRBJ2-7,many,-,TRBV28,CARFDIAPYEQYF,TGTGCCAGATTCGACATAGCCCCCTACGAGCAGTACTTC
TRBJ2-4,many,TRBD1,TRBV11-3,CASSLDGTGQGAKNIQYF,TGTGCCAGCAGCTTAGATGGGACAGGGCAGGGAGCCAAAAACATTCAGTACTTC
TRBJ2-2,-,TRBD1,TRBV11-2,CASSPGQTGELFF,TGTGCCAGCAGCCCGGGACAGACCGGGGAGCTGTTTTTT
TRBJ2-2,-,-,TRBV12-3/TRBV12-4,CASSLGRRANTGELFF,TGTGCCAGCAGTTTAGGGCGGAGGGCGAACACCGGGGAGCTGTTTTTT
TRBJ1-4,many,-,TRBV6-1,CASSTTWTAPNEKLFF,TGTGCCAGCAGTACCACCTGGACAGCACCTAATGAAAAACTGTTTTTT
TRBJ2-3,-,-,TRBV5-1,CASRQAFGPRTDTQYF,TGCGCCAGTCGGCAAGCGTTCGGGCCCCGCACAGATACGCAGTATTTT
TRBJ2-7,many,-,TRBV28,CASSNFAGLYEQYF,TGTGCCAGCTCCAACTTCGCGGGACTCTACGAGCAGTACTTC
TRBJ1-5,many,-,TRBV20-1,CSAGDGLNQPQHF,TGCAGTGCTGGGGACGGCCTCAATCAGCCCCAGCATTTT
TRBJ2-1,-,TRBD1,TRBV6-1,CASSSRDRGHNEQFF,TGTGCCAGCAGCTCCCGGGACAGGGGCCACAATGAGCAGTTCTTC
TRBJ1-1,-,TRBD1,TRBV28,CASSRGQGLNTEAFF,TGTGCCAGCAGCCGCGGACAGGGATTGAACACTGAAGCTTTCTTT
TRBJ2-7,many,TRBD1,TRBV10-3,CAISDGQGRYEQYF,TGTGCCATCAGTGACGGACAGGGTCGCTACGAGCAGTACTTC
TRBJ1-2,-,-,TRBV30,CAWEDEDVYGHTF,TGTGCCTGGGAGGACGAGGATGTCTATGGCCACACCTTC
TRBJ1-5,few,-,TRBV24-1,CATSQQPNQPQHF,TGTGCCACCAGTCAACAGCCTAATCAGCCCCAGCATTTT
TRBJ1-1,many,TRBD1,TRBV7-2,CASSLQGQRNTEAFF,TGTGCCAGCAGCCTTCAGGGACAGCGGAACACTGAAGCTTTCTTT
TRBJ2-3,-,TRBD2,TRBV6-2/TRBV6-3,CASRTSGDTQYF,TGTGCCAGCCGGACTAGCGGGGATACGCAGTATTTT
TRBJ1-4,many,-,TRBV12-3/TRBV12-4,CASSLSTFTGFGEKLFF,TGTGCCAGCAGTTTATCAACGTTTACAGGGTTTGGAGAAAAACTGTTTTTT